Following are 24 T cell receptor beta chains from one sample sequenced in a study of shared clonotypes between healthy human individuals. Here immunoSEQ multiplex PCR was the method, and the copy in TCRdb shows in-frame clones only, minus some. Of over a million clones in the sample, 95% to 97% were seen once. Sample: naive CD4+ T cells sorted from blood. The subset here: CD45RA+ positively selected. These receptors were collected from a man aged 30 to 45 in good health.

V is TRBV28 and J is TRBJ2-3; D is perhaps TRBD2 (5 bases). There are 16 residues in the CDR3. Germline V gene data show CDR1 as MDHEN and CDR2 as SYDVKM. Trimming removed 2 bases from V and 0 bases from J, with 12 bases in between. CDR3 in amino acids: CASSLGRETSTDTQYF. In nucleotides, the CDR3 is TGTGCCAGCAGTTTAGGACGGGAAACTAGCACAGATACGCAGTATTTT.

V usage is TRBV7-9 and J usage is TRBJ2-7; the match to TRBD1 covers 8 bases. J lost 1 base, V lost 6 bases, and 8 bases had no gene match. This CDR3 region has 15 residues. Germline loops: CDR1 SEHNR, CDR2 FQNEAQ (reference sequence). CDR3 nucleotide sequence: TGTGCCAGCAGTCGTCCCGGGACAGGTTCCTACGAGCAGTACTTC. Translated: CASSRPGTGSYEQYF.

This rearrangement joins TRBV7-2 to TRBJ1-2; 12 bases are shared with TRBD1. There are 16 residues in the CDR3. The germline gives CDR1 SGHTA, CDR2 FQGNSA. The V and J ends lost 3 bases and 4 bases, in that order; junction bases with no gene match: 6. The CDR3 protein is CASSFRGQGAFYGYTF. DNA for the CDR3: TGTGCCAGCAGCTTCCGGGGACAGGGGGCCTTCTATGGCTACACCTTC.

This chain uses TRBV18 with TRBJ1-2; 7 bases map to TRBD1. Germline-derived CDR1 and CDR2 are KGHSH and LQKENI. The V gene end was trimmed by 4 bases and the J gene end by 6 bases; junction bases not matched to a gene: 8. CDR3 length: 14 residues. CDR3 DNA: TGTGCCAGCTCACTTCCGACAGGGCCCAATGGCTACACCTTC. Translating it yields CASSLPTGPNGYTF.

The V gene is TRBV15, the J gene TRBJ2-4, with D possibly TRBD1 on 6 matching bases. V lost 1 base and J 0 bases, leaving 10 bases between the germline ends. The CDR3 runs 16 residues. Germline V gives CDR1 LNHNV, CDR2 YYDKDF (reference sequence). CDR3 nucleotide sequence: TGTGCCACCAGCAGAGGAGGGGGTCTAGCCAAAAACATTCAGTACTTC. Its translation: CATSRGGGLAKNIQYF.

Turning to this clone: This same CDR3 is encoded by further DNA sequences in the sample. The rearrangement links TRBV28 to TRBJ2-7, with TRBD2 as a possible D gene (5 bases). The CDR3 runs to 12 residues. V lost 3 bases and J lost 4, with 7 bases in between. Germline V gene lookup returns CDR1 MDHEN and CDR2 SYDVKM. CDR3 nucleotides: TGTGCCAGCAGTTTCGGGGTTTACGAGCAGTACTTC. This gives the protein CASSFGVYEQYF.

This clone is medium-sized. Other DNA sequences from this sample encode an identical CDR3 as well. Written as DNA, the CDR3 is TGTGCCAGCAGTGATCTGGGGGGCAACTATGGCTACACCTTC. Its translation is CASSDLGGNYGYTF. The rearrangement links TRBV2 to TRBJ1-2, with a possible D match to TRBD1 (6 bases). The CDR3 is 14 amino acids. V was pared by 3 bases and J by 2 bases, with 10 bases between. CDR1 is SNHLY and CDR2 is FYNNEI in the germline V gene.

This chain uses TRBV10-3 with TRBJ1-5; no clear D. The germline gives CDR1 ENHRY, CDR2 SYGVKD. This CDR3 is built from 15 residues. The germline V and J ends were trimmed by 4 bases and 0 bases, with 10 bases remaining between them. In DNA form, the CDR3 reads TGTGCCATCAGTGTTAAAGGGAATAGCAATCAGCCCCAGCATTTT. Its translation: CAISVKGNSNQPQHF.

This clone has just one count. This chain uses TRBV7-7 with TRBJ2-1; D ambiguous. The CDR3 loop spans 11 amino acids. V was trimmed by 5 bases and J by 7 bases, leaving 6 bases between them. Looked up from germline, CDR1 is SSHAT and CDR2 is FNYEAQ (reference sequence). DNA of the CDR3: TGTGCCAGCAGCCAAGGTAATGAGCAGTTCTTC. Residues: CASSQGNEQFF.

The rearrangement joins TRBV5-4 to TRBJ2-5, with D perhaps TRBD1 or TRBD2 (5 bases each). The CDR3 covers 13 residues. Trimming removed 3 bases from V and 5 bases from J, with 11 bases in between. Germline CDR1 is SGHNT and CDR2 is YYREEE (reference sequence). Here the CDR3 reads CASSSPGDETQYF. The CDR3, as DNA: TGTGCCAGCAGCTCCCCCGGGGACGAGACCCAGTACTTC. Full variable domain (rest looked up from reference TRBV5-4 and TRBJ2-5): ETGVTQSPTHLIKTRGQQVTLRCSSQSGHNTVSWYQQALGQGPQFIFQYYREEENGRGNFPPRFSGLQFPNYSSELNVNALELDDSALYLCASSSPGDETQYFGPGTRLLVL.

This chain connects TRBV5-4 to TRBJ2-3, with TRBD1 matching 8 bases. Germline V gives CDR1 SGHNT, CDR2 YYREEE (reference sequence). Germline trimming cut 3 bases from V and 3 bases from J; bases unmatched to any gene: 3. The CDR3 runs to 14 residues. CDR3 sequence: CASSSRQGTDTQYF. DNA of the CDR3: TGTGCCAGCAGCTCTAGACAGGGGACAGATACGCAGTATTTT.

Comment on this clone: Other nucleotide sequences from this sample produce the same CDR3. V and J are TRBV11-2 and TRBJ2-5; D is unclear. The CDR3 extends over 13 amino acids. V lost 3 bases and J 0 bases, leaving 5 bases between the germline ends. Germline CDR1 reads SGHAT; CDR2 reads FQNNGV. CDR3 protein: CASSFGYQETQYF. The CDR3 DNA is TGTGCCAGCAGCTTTGGATACCAAGAGACCCAGTACTTC.

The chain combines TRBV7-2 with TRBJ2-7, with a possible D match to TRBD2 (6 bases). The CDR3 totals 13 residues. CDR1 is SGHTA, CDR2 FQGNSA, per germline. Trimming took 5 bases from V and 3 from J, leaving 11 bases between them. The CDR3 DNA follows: TGTGCCAGCAGCGCAGGGAGGAACTACGAGCAGTACTTC. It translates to CASSAGRNYEQYF.

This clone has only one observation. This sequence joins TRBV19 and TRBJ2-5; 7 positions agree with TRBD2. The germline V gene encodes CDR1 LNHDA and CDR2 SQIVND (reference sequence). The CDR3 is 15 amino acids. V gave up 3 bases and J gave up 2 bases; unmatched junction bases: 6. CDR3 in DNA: TGTGCCAGTAGTATCGGGGGGAGACTTCAAGAGACCCAGTACTTC. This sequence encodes CASSIGGRLQETQYF.

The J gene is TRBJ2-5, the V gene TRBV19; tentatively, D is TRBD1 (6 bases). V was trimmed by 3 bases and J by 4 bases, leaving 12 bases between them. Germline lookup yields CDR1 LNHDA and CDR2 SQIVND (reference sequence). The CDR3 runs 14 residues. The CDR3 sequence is CASSIQGPGETQYF. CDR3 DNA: TGTGCCAGTAGTATTCAGGGGCCGGGAGAGACCCAGTACTTC.

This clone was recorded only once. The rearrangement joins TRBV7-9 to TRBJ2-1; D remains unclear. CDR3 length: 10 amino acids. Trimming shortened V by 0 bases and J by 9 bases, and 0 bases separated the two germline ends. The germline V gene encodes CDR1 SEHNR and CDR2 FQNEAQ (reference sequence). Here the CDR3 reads CASSLAEQFF. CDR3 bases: TGTGCCAGCAGCTTAGCTGAGCAGTTCTTC.

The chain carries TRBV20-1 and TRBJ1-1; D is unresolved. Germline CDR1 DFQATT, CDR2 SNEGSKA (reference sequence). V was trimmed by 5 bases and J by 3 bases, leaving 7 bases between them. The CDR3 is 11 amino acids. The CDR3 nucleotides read TGCAGTGCTGGAAGCGACACTGAAGCTTTCTTT. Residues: CSAGSDTEAFF.

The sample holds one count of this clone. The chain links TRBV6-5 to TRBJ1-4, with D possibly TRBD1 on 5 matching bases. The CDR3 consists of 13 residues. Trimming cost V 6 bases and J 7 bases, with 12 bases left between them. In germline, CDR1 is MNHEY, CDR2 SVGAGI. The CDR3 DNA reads TGTGCCAGCAGGGACCGGGACTTTGAAAAACTGTTTTTT. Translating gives CASRDRDFEKLFF.

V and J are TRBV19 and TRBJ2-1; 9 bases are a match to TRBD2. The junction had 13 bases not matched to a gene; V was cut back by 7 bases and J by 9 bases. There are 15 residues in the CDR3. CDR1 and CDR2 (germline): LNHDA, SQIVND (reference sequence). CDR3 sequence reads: CASTRREGRQGEQFF. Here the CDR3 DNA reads TGTGCCAGTACACGGCGGGAGGGCCGTCAGGGTGAGCAGTTCTTC.

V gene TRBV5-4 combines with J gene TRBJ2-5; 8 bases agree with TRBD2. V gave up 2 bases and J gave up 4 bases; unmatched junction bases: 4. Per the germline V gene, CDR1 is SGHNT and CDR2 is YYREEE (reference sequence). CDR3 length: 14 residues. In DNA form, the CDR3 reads TGTGCCAGCAGCTTTGCGGGGGGAGGAGAGACCCAGTACTTC. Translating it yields CASSFAGGGETQYF.

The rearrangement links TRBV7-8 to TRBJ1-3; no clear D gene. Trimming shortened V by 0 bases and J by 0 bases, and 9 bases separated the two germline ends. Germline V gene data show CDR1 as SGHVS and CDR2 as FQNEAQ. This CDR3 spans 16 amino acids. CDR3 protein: CASSLAGSGSGNTIYF. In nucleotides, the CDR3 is TGTGCCAGCAGCTTAGCGGGGTCAGGCTCTGGAAACACCATATATTTT.

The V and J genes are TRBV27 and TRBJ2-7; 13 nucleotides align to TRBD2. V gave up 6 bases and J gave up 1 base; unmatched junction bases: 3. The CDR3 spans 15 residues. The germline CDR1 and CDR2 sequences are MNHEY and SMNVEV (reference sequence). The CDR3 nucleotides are TGTGCCAGCAGGCGACTAGCGGGAGGTTCCTACGAGCAGTACTTC. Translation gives CASRRLAGGSYEQYF.

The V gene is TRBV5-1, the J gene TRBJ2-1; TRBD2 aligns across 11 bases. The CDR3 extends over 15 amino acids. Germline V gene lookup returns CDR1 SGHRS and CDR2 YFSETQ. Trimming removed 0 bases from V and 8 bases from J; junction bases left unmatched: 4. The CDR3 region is CASSLVVAGGYEQFF. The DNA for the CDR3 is TGCGCCAGCAGCTTGGTAGTAGCGGGAGGGTATGAGCAGTTCTTC.

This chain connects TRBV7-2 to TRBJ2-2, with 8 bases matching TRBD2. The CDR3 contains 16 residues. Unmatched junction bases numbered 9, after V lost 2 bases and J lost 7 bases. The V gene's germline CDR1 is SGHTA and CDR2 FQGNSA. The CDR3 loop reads CASSLPPGLVFGELFF. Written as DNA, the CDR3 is TGTGCCAGCAGCTTACCACCGGGACTAGTTTTCGGGGAGCTGTTTTTT.